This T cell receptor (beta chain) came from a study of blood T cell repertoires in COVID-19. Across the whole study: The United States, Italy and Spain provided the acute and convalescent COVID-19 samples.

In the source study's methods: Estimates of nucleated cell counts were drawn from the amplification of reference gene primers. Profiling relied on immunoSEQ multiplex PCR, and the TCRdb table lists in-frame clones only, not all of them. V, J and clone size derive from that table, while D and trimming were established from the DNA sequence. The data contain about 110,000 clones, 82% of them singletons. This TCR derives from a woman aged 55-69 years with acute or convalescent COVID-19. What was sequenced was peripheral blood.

The DNA for the CDR3 is TGTGCCAGCAGTTCTTTCGGGACAGATAATGAAAAACTGTTTTTT. Translated: CASSSFGTDNEKLFF. This chain joins TRBV6-5 and TRBJ1-4; 7 bases fit TRBD1. The junction had 6 bases not matched to a gene; V was cut back by 4 bases and J by 4 bases. The CDR3 has 15 residues. Germline V gene data show CDR1 as MNHEY and CDR2 as SVGAGI.